These 32 T cell receptor beta chains originate from one sample sequenced in a study of blood T cells in healthy people across ages. A J-beta primer mix and a sample-barcoded 5' primer were used in a second PCR of about 7 to 12 cycles. TCRdb re-called the 5' RACE reads with MiXCR, one entry per CDR3 protein. Among 1.5 million to 2 million distinct CDR3 sequences listed, roughly 28% were seen once. Source material: blood. The source is a woman between 25 and 40 years old in good health.

A note on this clonotype: At one end the junction does not follow the germline gene, possibly because of a read error. This sequence joins TRBV3-1 and TRBJ2-1, with a weak D call TRBD1 (6 bases). The CDR3 is 16 residues long. Germline assignment: CDR1 LGHDT and CDR2 YNNKEL (reference sequence). CDR3 loop: CASSQEEDSPYSEQFF. In DNA form, the CDR3 reads TGTGCCAGCAGCCAAGAGGAGGACAGCCCCTACAGTGAGCAGTTCTTC.

In its sample, this clonotype was seen a few times. This chain joins TRBV3-1 and TRBJ2-3; D unresolved. In germline, CDR1 is LGHDT, CDR2 YNNKEL (reference sequence). The V and J ends lost 1 base and 9 bases respectively, with 8 bases between them. This CDR3 has 12 amino acids. The CDR3 DNA sequence: TGTGCCAGCAGCCAAGTAGACTCGACGCAGTATTTT. Protein sequence: CASSQVDSTQYF.

This clonotype has just a few counts. The rearrangement links TRBV27 to TRBJ1-1; D possibly corresponds to TRBD1 (5 bases). Germline V CDR1 and CDR2: MNHEY, SMNVEV (reference sequence). Between the trimmed V and J ends, which lost 5 bases and 2 bases, there was a span of 15 bases. This CDR3 contains 15 residues. Here the CDR3 DNA reads TGTGCCAGCAGTGGGGGAGGAGGAGGTAACACTGAAGCTTTCTTT. Its translation is CASSGGGGGNTEAFF.

Of note for this clonotype: The conserved final phenylalanine or tryptophan is absent from the CDR3, which likely points to a read error. CDR3 loop: CASSVGTSGYEQYL. CDR3 sequence (DNA): TGCGCCAGCAGTGTGGGGACTAGCGGCTACGAGCAGTACCTC. The rearrangement joins TRBV10-2 to TRBJ2-5; 11 positions agree with TRBD2. The J call may be mistaken, given a closer DNA end match to TRBJ2-7. Looked up from germline, CDR1 is WSHSY and CDR2 is SAAADI. The CDR3 covers 14 residues.

This clonotype was recorded once. This clone may be a read error of a much larger clone one base away. The gene calls are TRBV5-6 and TRBJ2-5; D not certain. The germline V gene has CDR1 SGHDT and CDR2 YYEEEE. The germline V and J ends were trimmed by 4 bases and 11 bases, with 24 bases remaining between them. CDR3 length: 15 residues. The DNA for the CDR3 is TGTGCCAGCAGCCTGGACGTAGCCCCCGGTTTACCGCAGTACTTC. Amino acid sequence: CASSLDVAPGLPQYF.

With regard to this clonotype: Because the CDR3 is missing its conserved closing phenylalanine or tryptophan, this is likely a read error. The chain combines TRBV5-5 with TRBJ2-4; D gene uncertain. Trimming left V 4 bases short and J 7 bases short, with 12 bases between. Germline assignment: CDR1 SGHKS and CDR2 YYEKEE (reference sequence). CDR3 length equals 13 residues. The CDR3 nucleotides are TGTGCCAGCAGCATCGATGTGGAGAACATTCAGTACCTC. It yields the protein CASSIDVENIQYL.

This chain joins TRBV6-5 and TRBJ2-7, with a weak D call TRBD2 (5 bases). Germline values: CDR1 MNHEY, CDR2 SVGAGI. V gave up 6 bases and J gave up 6 bases, with 18 bases separating them. The CDR3 has 14 residues. The CDR3 spells CASSPGNQKGEQYF. The CDR3 DNA sequence: TGTGCCAGCAGCCCGGGGAACCAAAAAGGCGAGCAGTACTTC.

This clonotype was detected only a few times. The V call is TRBV29-1, the J call TRBJ1-2; D is undetermined. V lost 4 bases, J lost 7 bases, and 10 bases lay in between. Germline V gene sequence: CDR1 SQVTM, CDR2 ANQGSEA. The CDR3 is made up of 11 amino acids. The CDR3 is CSVAGASGYTF. Here the CDR3 DNA reads TGCAGCGTTGCGGGTGCCTCTGGCTACACCTTC.

This clonotype has a handful of counts. This chain joins TRBV12-3 or TRBV12-4 and TRBJ1-2; a weak D match, TRBD1 (5 bases). Between the trimmed V and J ends, which lost 4 bases and 5 bases, there was a span of 17 bases. This CDR3 is 15 amino acids long. CDR3 sequence (DNA): TGTGCCAGCAGTTCCCCCCGGCACGGGACTTATGGCTACACCTTC. Translation: CASSSPRHGTYGYTF.

V and J are TRBV18 and TRBJ2-5, with TRBD2 identical over 10 bases. J lost 2 bases, V lost 6 bases, and 6 bases had no gene match. Germline lookup yields CDR1 KGHSH and CDR2 LQKENI. This CDR3 is 15 amino acids long. The chain's CDR3 is CASSNLAGEQETQYF. In DNA form, the CDR3 reads TGTGCCAGCTCGAACCTAGCGGGGGAACAAGAGACCCAGTACTTC.

This clonotype was recorded a few times. This CDR3 reads CASSQTVFDEQFF. CDR3 coding DNA: TGTGCCAGCAGCCAGACAGTGTTCGATGAGCAGTTCTTC. The chain combines TRBV4-2 with TRBJ2-1, with D perhaps TRBD1 (5 bases). The CDR3 has 13 residues. The germline gives CDR1 LGHNA, CDR2 YNFKEQ. V was pared by 3 bases and J by 8 bases, with 11 bases between.

This clonotype was seen repeatedly, ten times or more. DNA for the CDR3: TGCGCCAGCAGTGAGTCGGGGACAGGTTACAATCAGCCCCAGCATTTT. Translation gives CASSESGTGYNQPQHF. The V call is TRBV10-2, the J call TRBJ1-5, with 8 bases aligning to TRBD1. The length of the CDR3 is 16 residues. From germline, CDR1 is WSHSY and CDR2 SAAADI. With 0 bases clipped from V and 3 bases from J, the junction kept 4 bases outside the gene matches.

The chain uses TRBV4-1 and TRBJ2-3; D remains unclear. V was pared by 0 bases and J by 3 bases, with 16 bases between. This CDR3 is built from 17 residues. The germline V gene has CDR1 MGHRA and CDR2 YSYEKL. The CDR3 reads CASSQEGTAASTDTQYF. CDR3 coding DNA: TGCGCCAGCAGCCAAGAGGGAACAGCCGCTAGTACAGATACGCAGTATTTT.

The chain carries TRBV6-6 and TRBJ2-5; the D gene is possibly TRBD2 (6 bases). CDR1 is MNHNY, CDR2 SVGAGI, per germline (reference sequence). The CDR3 contains 15 residues. V lost 6 bases and J lost 3, with 17 bases in between. CDR3 DNA: TGTGCCAGCAGCTCCGGGACTCAACATGAAGAGACCCAGTACTTC. Translating gives CASSSGTQHEETQYF.

The sample holds a few counts of this clonotype. V gene TRBV5-1 combines with J gene TRBJ2-7, with TRBD1 matching over 12 bases. CDR1 is SGHRS and CDR2 is YFSETQ in the germline V gene. CDR3 length equals 16 residues. With V trimmed by 5 bases and J by 5 bases, 11 bases remained unmatched. The CDR3: CASRLRPGQGAHEQYF. The CDR3 DNA follows: TGCGCCAGCAGGCTCCGTCCGGGACAGGGGGCACACGAGCAGTACTTC.

This clonotype came up many times. This chain joins TRBV20-1 and TRBJ2-1, with TRBD2 matching 8 bases. Germline CDR1 reads DFQATT; CDR2 reads SNEGSKA (reference sequence). The junction had 2 bases not matched to a gene; V was cut back by 2 bases and J by 2 bases. This CDR3 is built from 14 residues. CDR3 coding DNA: TGCAGTGCTAGATTGCGGGGGGCCTACAATGAGCAGTTCTTC. This gives the protein CSARLRGAYNEQFF.

The rearrangement uses TRBV20-1 and TRBJ1-5; D is ambiguous. Germline-derived CDR1 and CDR2 are DFQATT and SNEGSKA (reference sequence). This CDR3 region has 14 residues. Trimming stripped 3 bases from V and 0 bases from J, with 9 bases between. CDR3 region: CSARLGLSNQPQHF. The CDR3 DNA sequence: TGCAGTGCTAGGCTAGGACTTAGCAATCAGCCCCAGCATTTT.

This sequence joins TRBV7-2 and TRBJ2-4; weak D call: TRBD2 (6 bases). The J call could be wrong; TRBJ2-7 is a better fit for the DNA end. The germline gives CDR1 SGHTA, CDR2 FQGNSA. The CDR3 loop spans 17 amino acids. The CDR3 spells CASSLGPWGERADEQYF. The CDR3 DNA follows: TGTGCCAGCAGCCTAGGCCCCTGGGGGGAGCGCGCGGACGAGCAGTACTTC.

This chain connects TRBV6-5 to TRBJ1-1, with a possible D match to TRBD1 (6 bases). Trimming pared 6 bases from V and 5 bases from J, leaving 13 bases between. The germline gives CDR1 MNHEY, CDR2 SVGAGI. The CDR3 has 13 residues. The DNA for the CDR3 is TGTGCCAGCAGACCAACCACAGGGACTGAAGCTTTCTTT. Translating gives CASRPTTGTEAFF.

The chain carries TRBV5-5 and TRBJ2-1; D uncertain. Deletions cut 1 base from V and 5 bases from J, with 10 bases between. This CDR3 has 14 amino acids. Germline lookup yields CDR1 SGHKS and CDR2 YYEKEE (reference sequence). CDR3 loop: CASSLNSRNNEQFF. The CDR3 DNA is TGTGCCAGCAGCTTGAACAGTAGGAACAATGAGCAGTTCTTC.

The CDR3 DNA sequence: TGTGCCAGCAGCCTTCAGCGGGGGGGCCTAAATGAGCAGTTCTTC. Its translation: CASSLQRGGLNEQFF. The chain combines TRBV7-2 with TRBJ2-1, with 10 bases aligning to TRBD2. Germline values: CDR1 SGHTA, CDR2 FQGNSA. The CDR3 runs to 15 residues. V was clipped by 5 bases and J by 7 bases; unmatched bases: 8.

This clonotype was detected ten times or more. The V and J genes are TRBV5-5 and TRBJ2-1; 8 positions match TRBD1. Trimming at V came to 3 bases and at J to 0 bases, leaving 2 bases not matched to a gene. The germline V gene has CDR1 SGHKS and CDR2 YYEKEE (reference sequence). There are 15 residues in the CDR3. The CDR3 coding sequence is TGTGCCAGCAGCTCCACAGGGGGCTCCTACAATGAGCAGTTCTTC. Translation gives CASSSTGGSYNEQFF.

This clonotype was seen many times. This chain joins TRBV7-9 and TRBJ2-5; D gene uncertain. Trimming shortened V by 4 bases and J by 1 base, and 10 bases separated the two germline ends. The CDR3 contains 14 residues. In germline, CDR1 is SEHNR, CDR2 FQNEAQ (reference sequence). The CDR3 nucleotides read TGTGCCAGCAGCTCCCCGACGGGCCAAGAGACCCAGTACTTC. Translating gives CASSSPTGQETQYF.

V is TRBV20-1 and J is TRBJ1-2, with D hard to call. The V and J ends lost 1 base and 8 bases respectively, with 8 bases between them. CDR3 length: 11 residues. Germline V gene data show CDR1 as DFQATT and CDR2 as SNEGSKA (reference sequence). CDR3 residues: CSARVGRGYTF. CDR3 bases: TGCAGTGCTAGAGTGGGTAGAGGCTACACCTTC.

This rearrangement joins TRBV12-3 or TRBV12-4 to TRBJ1-6, with 9 bases aligning to TRBD1. V trimming: 6 bases; J trimming: 10 bases; junction bases outside the gene matches: 7. The CDR3 is made up of 14 amino acids. CDR3 bases: TGTGCCAGCAGAAGACAGGGGGTATACTCACCCCTCCACTTT. This sequence encodes CASRRQGVYSPLHF.

This clonotype was counted a few times. J is TRBJ1-2 and V is TRBV28, with D possibly TRBD1 on 5 matching bases. Germline V CDR1 and CDR2: MDHEN, SYDVKM. CDR3 length equals 15 residues. V was clipped by 8 bases and J by 7 bases, with 23 bases between them. This CDR3 is CASGPRSARTSGYTF. The CDR3 DNA sequence: TGTGCCAGCGGCCCTCGCTCCGCCCGGACATCTGGCTACACCTTC.

The genes are TRBV7-6 and TRBJ1-5; possibly TRBD1 for D (5 bases). Trimming removed 11 bases from V and 11 bases from J, with 22 bases in between. From germline, CDR1 is SGHVS and CDR2 FNYEAQ. This CDR3 has 13 residues. The CDR3 coding sequence is TGTGCCTGCGGCTTCACTATTCAGGGTTCCCAGCATTTT. Translating it yields CACGFTIQGSQHF.

This chain links TRBV21-1 with TRBJ2-1; TRBD2 is the table's D call, not checked against the DNA. TRBV21-1 is a recognized pseudogene. The CDR3 spans 19 residues. Written as DNA, the CDR3 is TGTGCCAGCAGCAAACGGCTAGCGGGGCACCCGAGCTCCTACAATGAGCAGTTCTTC. Amino acid sequence: CASSKRLAGHPSSYNEQFF.

This chain joins TRBV20-1 and TRBJ1-4; 9 bases are a match to TRBD1. Germline CDR1 DFQATT, CDR2 SNEGSKA (reference sequence). The ends lost 0 bases at V and 6 bases at J; junction bases unmatched: 5. The CDR3 is 15 residues long. The DNA of the CDR3 is TGCAGTGCTAGAGATCTCCGGGACAGGGATGAAAAACTGTTTTTT. Amino acids: CSARDLRDRDEKLFF.

This clonotype occurred many times. The chain recombines TRBV29-1 with TRBJ2-7; D is possibly TRBD2 (6 bases). Between the trimmed V and J ends, which lost 4 bases and 2 bases, there was a span of 12 bases. CDR3 size: 13 residues. In germline, CDR1 is SQVTM, CDR2 ANQGSEA. CDR3 protein: CSVVSGFTYEQYF. CDR3 DNA: TGCAGCGTTGTTAGCGGATTTACCTACGAGCAGTACTTC.

The chain combines TRBV21-1 with TRBJ2-1; the D segment call TRBD1 is taken from the table without a DNA check. TRBV21-1 is noted as a pseudogene. This CDR3 is 17 amino acids long. The chain's CDR3 is CARASLDIRDEWNEQFF. The CDR3 DNA is TGTGCCAGAGCCTCGTTGGACATCCGGGACGAATGGAATGAGCAGTTCTTC.

This clonotype turned up a few times. The J gene is TRBJ2-7, the V gene TRBV15, with D uncertain. Trimming stripped 4 bases from V and 2 bases from J, with 15 bases between. The CDR3 is made up of 15 amino acids. Germline V gene lookup returns CDR1 LNHNV and CDR2 YYDKDF (reference sequence). CDR3 amino acids: CATSKAAGHTYEQYF. In DNA, the CDR3 is TGTGCCACCAGCAAGGCGGCAGGCCATACCTACGAGCAGTACTTC.